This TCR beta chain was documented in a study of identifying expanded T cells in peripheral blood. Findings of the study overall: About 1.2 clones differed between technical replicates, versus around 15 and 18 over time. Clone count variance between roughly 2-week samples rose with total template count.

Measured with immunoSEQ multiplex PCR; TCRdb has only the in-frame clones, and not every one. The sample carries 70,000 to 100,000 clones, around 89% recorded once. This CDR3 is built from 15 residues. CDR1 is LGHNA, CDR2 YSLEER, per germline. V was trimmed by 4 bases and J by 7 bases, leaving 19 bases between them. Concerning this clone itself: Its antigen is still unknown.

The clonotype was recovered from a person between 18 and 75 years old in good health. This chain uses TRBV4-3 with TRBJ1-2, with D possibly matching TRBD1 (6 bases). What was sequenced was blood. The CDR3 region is CASSRREGGQGGYTF. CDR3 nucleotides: TGCGCCAGCAGCCGCAGGGAGGGGGGGCAGGGTGGCTACACCTTC.